What follows are 16 T cell receptor beta chains derived from one specimen sequenced in a study of blood T cell repertoires in COVID-19. Generated by immunoSEQ multiplex PCR, the TCRdb table keeps only in-frame clones and is missing some. The table has about 190,000 clones, roughly 80% seen once. The sequenced sample was peripheral blood. These receptor sequences come from a man aged 25-40 years with active or convalescent COVID-19.

The chain uses TRBV7-9 and TRBJ2-1, with D possibly being TRBD2 (6 bases). Germline loops: CDR1 SEHNR, CDR2 FQNEAQ (reference sequence). V lost 4 bases and J lost 0, with 13 bases in between. The CDR3 loop spans 16 amino acids. The CDR3 DNA is TGTGCCAGCAGCTCGCTAGCGCAACCCTCCTACAATGAGCAGTTCTTC. Protein sequence: CASSSLAQPSYNEQFF.

The chain is built from TRBV14 and TRBJ2-5, with D possibly TRBD1 on 5 matching bases. Germline CDR1 SGHDN, CDR2 FVKESK. This CDR3 is built from 16 residues. Deletions cut 1 base from V and 2 bases from J, with 14 bases between. The CDR3 loop reads CASSQVRLGAQETQYF. The CDR3, as DNA: TGTGCCAGCAGCCAAGTTCGGCTTGGGGCACAAGAGACCCAGTACTTC.

In this sample, this clone turned up a few times. The identical CDR3 is also encoded by other nucleotide sequences in the sample. The chain recombines TRBV6-5 with TRBJ2-1; 8 nucleotides align to TRBD2. The germline V gene encodes CDR1 MNHEY and CDR2 SVGAGI. The V gene end was trimmed by 2 bases and the J gene end by 0 bases; junction bases not matched to a gene: 3. The CDR3 length is 16 residues. The CDR3 DNA is TGTGCCAGCAGTTACAAGCGGGGGAGCTCCTACAATGAGCAGTTCTTC. Protein: CASSYKRGSSYNEQFF.

The V gene is TRBV14, the J gene TRBJ2-7, with 9 nucleotides matching TRBD2. Per germline, CDR1 SGHDN and CDR2 FVKESK. CDR3 length: 14 residues. The V and J ends lost 3 bases and 2 bases, in that order; junction bases with no gene match: 2. The CDR3 DNA follows: TGTGCCAGCAGCCAGCTAGCGGGAACCTACGAGCAGTACTTC. Protein product: CASSQLAGTYEQYF.

The CDR3, as DNA: TGTGCCAGCAGCCCGAGCGGGGGGCGCGATGACTATGGCTACACCTTC. Amino acid sequence: CASSPSGGRDDYGYTF. The V call is TRBV7-9, the J call TRBJ1-2; TRBD1 is a possible D gene (6 bases). V was clipped by 5 bases and J by 3 bases, with 19 bases between them. Germline V gene sequence: CDR1 SEHNR, CDR2 FQNEAQ (reference sequence). This CDR3 comprises 16 residues.

The rearrangement uses TRBV11-2 and TRBJ2-5; no clear D. CDR1 and CDR2 (germline): SGHAT, FQNNGV. Trimming removed 1 base at V and 2 bases at J, with 8 bases between. The CDR3 length is 14 residues. This CDR3 is CASSLAYIQETQYF. CDR3 coding DNA: TGTGCCAGCAGCTTAGCTTACATACAAGAGACCCAGTACTTC.

The chain uses TRBV5-8 and TRBJ2-2; perhaps TRBD1 as D (5 bases). This CDR3 has 15 amino acids. The V and J ends lost 4 bases and 4 bases respectively, with 14 bases between them. Germline V gene lookup returns CDR1 SGHTS and CDR2 YDEGEE. Here the CDR3 reads CASSGPGLGTGELFF. The DNA for the CDR3 is TGTGCCAGCAGCGGTCCAGGGCTTGGCACCGGGGAGCTGTTTTTT.

V usage is TRBV24-1 and J usage is TRBJ2-7; possibly TRBD1 for D (6 bases). The CDR3 is 16 residues long. Trimming left V 4 bases short and J 2 bases short, with 17 bases between. The germline CDR1 and CDR2 sequences are KGHDR and SFDVKD. The CDR3 region is CATSESPGHRTYEQYF. The CDR3 nucleotides are TGTGCCACCAGTGAGTCTCCGGGACATAGAACCTACGAGCAGTACTTC.

The rearrangement joins TRBV10-3 to TRBJ1-1; 12 nucleotides align to TRBD1. V shed 10 bases and J 5 bases; nucleotides not matched to a gene: 8. This CDR3 has 14 amino acids. CDR1 is ENHRY, CDR2 SYGVKD, per germline. CDR3 protein: CATSTGQGATEAFF. The CDR3, as DNA: TGTGCCACCTCGACGGGACAGGGGGCGACTGAAGCTTTCTTT.

The chain links TRBV5-4 to TRBJ1-1; D gene uncertain. V lost 0 bases, J lost 0 bases, and 6 bases lay in between. Germline CDR1 and CDR2: SGHNT and YYREEE (reference sequence). The CDR3 loop spans 14 amino acids. The CDR3 spells CASSLDYMNTEAFF. Written as DNA, the CDR3 is TGTGCCAGCAGCTTGGACTACATGAACACTGAAGCTTTCTTT.

This chain links TRBV5-4 with TRBJ1-1; TRBD1 agrees at 8 bases. The CDR3 covers 13 residues. Germline V gene sequence: CDR1 SGHNT, CDR2 YYREEE (reference sequence). After removal of 0 bases from V and 5 bases from J, the junction contained 0 bases not matched to a gene. The CDR3 sequence: CASSLDRGTEAFF. The CDR3, as DNA: TGTGCCAGCAGCTTGGACAGGGGGACTGAAGCTTTCTTT.

The chain employs TRBV5-6 and TRBJ1-4; D is uncertain. V dropped 7 bases and J dropped 8 bases, with 12 bases sitting between them. The CDR3 spans 12 residues. The germline gives CDR1 SGHDT, CDR2 YYEEEE. The CDR3 spells CASGGVREKLFF. CDR3 nucleotide sequence: TGTGCCAGCGGCGGGGTGAGGGAAAAACTGTTTTTT.

J is TRBJ2-3 and V is TRBV19; 7 bases line up with TRBD2. CDR1 is LNHDA, CDR2 SQIVND, per germline (reference sequence). Trimming cost V 6 bases and J 4 bases; bases outside gene matches: 10. There are 15 residues in the CDR3. The CDR3 DNA reads as TGTGCCAGTAGGTTCACTAGCGTTGCGTCAGATACGCAGTATTTT. Amino acids: CASRFTSVASDTQYF.

The chain's CDR3 is CASSPSLAGFTDTQYF. The CDR3 nucleotides read TGTGCCAGCAGCCCATCACTAGCGGGATTCACAGATACGCAGTATTTT. The V and J genes are TRBV7-9 and TRBJ2-3, with TRBD2 identical over 10 bases. This CDR3 spans 16 amino acids. Germline loops: CDR1 SEHNR, CDR2 FQNEAQ (reference sequence). Losses at the gene ends were 5 bases for V and 2 bases for J; bases not matched to a gene: 7. The full variable domain, its missing parts supplied by reference TRBV7-9 and TRBJ2-3, is DTGVSQNPRHKITKRGQNVTFRCDPISEHNRLYWYRQTLGQGPEFLTYFQNEAQLEKSRLLSDRFSAERPKGSFSTLEIQRTEQGDSAMYLCASSPSLAGFTDTQYFGPGTRLTVL.

V usage is TRBV3-1 (or the pseudogene TRBV3-2) and J usage is TRBJ2-7; D is possibly TRBD2 (5 bases). V was trimmed by 4 bases and J by 3 bases, leaving 10 bases between them. Germline CDR1 LGHDT, CDR2 YNNKEL (reference sequence). The CDR3 is 13 amino acids. In DNA form, the CDR3 reads TGTGCCAGCAGCCCCCCGGGGAGCTACGAGCAGTACGTC. Translated, it gives CASSPPGSYEQYV.

In this sample, this clone turned up a few times. Here the CDR3 reads CASSIGTGGSPYQETQYF. The CDR3 coding sequence is TGTGCCAGCAGCATCGGGACAGGGGGGAGCCCGTACCAAGAGACCCAGTACTTC. The chain links TRBV9 to TRBJ2-5; 11 bases agree with TRBD1. The V gene's germline CDR1 is SGDLS and CDR2 YYNGEE. Trimming at V came to 4 bases and at J to 0 bases, leaving 11 bases not matched to a gene. The CDR3 contains 18 residues.